Within the sample, the clone carrying this TCR beta chain is medium-sized. This record comes from a study of cytomegalovirus exposure and HLA in healthy donors. These donors counted as nominally healthy when sampled, but unrecorded immune exposures were likely. PCR primers comprised 60 Vbeta and 13 Jbeta primers. Using immunoSEQ multiplex PCR, the repertoire was profiled, and TCRdb retains in-frame clones only, with some absent. The repertoire holds roughly 140,000 clones, with around 78% as singletons. The germline V gene has CDR1 MGHRA and CDR2 YSYEKL. With V trimmed by 3 bases and J by 2 bases, 11 bases remained unmatched. CDR3 length equals 17 residues.

Material for sequencing was PBMCs. The TCR originated in a man aged 35 to 55 in good health and CMV-seropositive. The genes are TRBV4-1 and TRBJ2-7, with 9 bases identical to TRBD1. CDR3 loop: CASSQETPGQGTYEQYF. The CDR3 nucleotides are TGCGCCAGCAGCCAGGAAACTCCGGGACAGGGTACCTACGAGCAGTACTTC.